The 2 T cell receptor beta chains below were found in one sample sequenced in a study of blood T cells in healthy people across ages. A J-beta primer mix and a sample-barcoded 5' primer were used in a second PCR of about 7 to 12 cycles. TCRdb called the 5' RACE reads again in MiXCR, with one record for every CDR3 protein. Of about 830,000 distinct CDR3 sequences listed, around 68% are singletons. Input material: blood. The receptors originated from a man aged 25 to 40 in good health.

This clonotype showed up just a few times. One end of the junction does not line up with germline, which may come from a read error. The chain employs TRBV7-8 and TRBJ1-5; D remains ambiguous. Germline V gene sequence: CDR1 SGHVS, CDR2 FQNEAQ. The CDR3 length is 16 residues. The CDR3 DNA sequence: TGTGCCAGCGGCTTAAAAGGGCAGACGGGGAGTCAGCCCCAGCATTTT. Protein sequence: CASGLKGQTGSQPQHF.

Note on this clonotype: The junction does not match germline at one end; this may be a read error. This chain uses TRBV6-1 with TRBJ2-5; 7 bases fit TRBD2. CDR1 and CDR2 from the germline V gene are MNHNS and SASEGT. CDR3 length equals 16 residues. CDR3 in amino acids: CASGEWDGGSQETQYF. CDR3 nucleotide sequence: TGTGCCAGCGGTGAATGGGACGGGGGGAGCCAAGAGACCCAGTACTTC.